This T cell receptor beta chain was captured by sequencing in a study of CD8 T cells in Susac syndrome. About 0.5 to 1 ug RNA was reverse transcribed with random hexamers. It was immunoSEQ multiplex PCR that amplified TCR beta CDR3 across 54 Vbeta and 13 Jbeta. In TCRdb, the immunoSEQ multiplex PCR reads were re-called with MiXCR into one record per CDR3 protein. This table has around 280,000 distinct CDR3 sequences, around 92% appearing once. The authors sequenced TCR beta from blood CD8+ and CD4+ T cells. Each multiple sclerosis control was a treatment-naive patient with relapsing-remitting disease that was either stable or active. Negative isolation yielded CD4+ and CD8+ T cells, and FACS enriched TEMRA cells. Germline-derived CDR1 and CDR2 are SGHDT and YYEEEE. CDR3 length: 17 residues. V lost 1 base to trimming and J lost 6 bases; unmatched junction nucleotides: 8.

The sequence came from a human donor with multiple sclerosis. The chain has TRBV5-6 and TRBJ2-2; TRBD2 matches at 11 bases. The material sequenced was CD4+ T cells from PBMCs. DNA for the CDR3: TGTGCCAGCAGCTTGTTTGGTCTAGCGGGAGGTGCCGGGGAGCTGTTTTTT. This gives the protein CASSLFGLAGGAGELFF.